What follows are 25 T cell receptor beta chains derived from one specimen sequenced in a study of T cell clusters in autoimmune cytopenias. One tube held mixed TRB-A and TRB-B primer pools for touch-down PCR. TCRdb re-called the multiplex PCR reads and gives one entry per CDR3 protein, without DNA. Here the sample table reports fewer than 6,500 distinct CDR3 sequences. Each sample's input was 200 to 250 ng genomic DNA, 30,000 to 45,000 genome equivalents. A further study also used this sample, focusing on T cell repertoires in aging, cancer and after chemotherapy.

Input material: peripheral blood. The source is a human donor in good health.

The chain joins TRBV12-3 or TRBV12-4 to TRBJ1-1; no DNA is available, so the TRBD1 call from TCRdb remains unchecked. The CDR3 extends over 14 amino acids. The CDR3 sequence: CASRAGTLYTEAFF.

The chain links TRBV5-1 to TRBJ2-7. This CDR3 region has 15 residues. Germline CDR1 and CDR2: SGHRS and YFSETQ. The CDR3 sequence is CASSLDHGTSYEQYF. The whole variable domain, filled in from reference TRBV5-1 and TRBJ2-7, reads KAGVTQTPRYLIKTRGQQVTLSCSPISGHRSVSWYQQTPGQGLQFLFEYFSETQRNKGNFPGRFSGRQFSNSRSEMNVSTLELGDSALYLCASSLDHGTSYEQYFGPGTRLTVT.

The genes are TRBV7-2 and TRBJ2-3. CDR1 SGHTA and CDR2 FQGNSA come from the germline V gene. The CDR3 length is 14 residues. CDR3 sequence reads: CASSLGPSTDTQYF. Supplemented by reference TRBV7-2 and TRBJ2-3, the full variable domain reads GAGVSQSPSNKVTEKGKDVELRCDPISGHTALYWYRQSLGQGLEFLIYFQGNSAPDKSGLPSDRFSAERTGGSVSTLTIQRTQQEDSAVYLCASSLGPSTDTQYFGPGTRLTVL.

The chain couples TRBV30 to TRBJ2-5; TCRdb returns TRBD1, unconfirmable since there is no DNA. Germline lookup yields CDR1 GTSNPN and CDR2 SVGIG (reference sequence). The CDR3 covers 12 residues. CDR3 sequence: CAGRQDLETQYF.

The chain links TRBV19 to TRBJ2-7; the D gene TCRdb calls, TRBD2, cannot be checked with no DNA. The CDR3 totals 14 residues. CDR1 and CDR2 from the germline V gene are LNHDA and SQIVND (reference sequence). This CDR3 is CASSMTLAPHEQYF.

The chain couples TRBV18 to TRBJ1-4. Germline V gene lookup returns CDR1 KGHSH and CDR2 LQKENI. This CDR3 is built from 14 residues. The chain's CDR3 is CASSPLGTNEKLFF.

The V gene is TRBV6-1, the J gene TRBJ1-4. Germline CDR1 reads MNHNS; CDR2 reads SASEGT. The CDR3 is 14 amino acids. The CDR3 is CASSSTATNEKLFF.

The V call is TRBV19, the J call TRBJ1-3. This CDR3 has 16 residues. CDR1 LNHDA and CDR2 SQIVND come from the germline V gene (reference sequence). The CDR3 sequence: CASSMGSKVAGNTIYF. The full variable domain, with the rest looked up from reference TRBV19 and TRBJ1-3, is DGGITQSPKYLFRKEGQNVTLSCEQNLNHDAMYWYRQDPGQGLRLIYYSQIVNDFQKGDIAEGYSVSREKKESFPLTVTSAQKNPTAFYLCASSMGSKVAGNTIYFGEGSWLTVV.

The rearrangement joins TRBV14 to TRBJ2-2. This CDR3 is 14 amino acids long. The germline CDR1 and CDR2 sequences are SGHDN and FVKESK. The CDR3 is CASSHKQGTGELFF.

The genes are TRBV4-2 and TRBJ2-3; TCRdb's D gene call, TRBD2, goes unchecked for lack of DNA. The germline CDR1 and CDR2 sequences are LGHNA and YNFKEQ. The CDR3 is made up of 15 amino acids. The CDR3: CASSQGGSGTDTQYF.

Judged by frequency, this clonotype is medium-sized. V is TRBV19 and J is TRBJ2-1. The CDR3 sequence is 12 residues long. The germline V gene has CDR1 LNHDA and CDR2 SQIVND (reference sequence). CDR3 sequence reads: CASSWPDNEQFF.

This chain connects TRBV30 to TRBJ1-1; lacking DNA, the TRBD1 call made by TCRdb goes unchecked. Per the germline V gene, CDR1 is GTSNPN and CDR2 is SVGIG (reference sequence). CDR3 length: 16 amino acids. The CDR3: CAWSVKGQGWNTEAFF.

The chain combines TRBV6-1 with TRBJ1-2. The CDR3 length is 13 residues. Germline V gene sequence: CDR1 MNHNS, CDR2 SASEGT. The CDR3 region is CASISETNYGYTF.

This sequence joins TRBV6-5 and TRBJ2-2; checking the TCRdb D call of TRBD2 is not possible without DNA. This CDR3 comprises 18 residues. The germline V gene encodes CDR1 MNHEY and CDR2 SVGAGI. This CDR3 reads CASSYSILGGVRTGELFF.

Its frequency marks this clonotype as medium-sized. This chain links TRBV19 with TRBJ1-5; absent DNA, TCRdb's TRBD1 call cannot be checked. The germline gives CDR1 LNHDA, CDR2 SQIVND (reference sequence). This CDR3 is built from 14 residues. CDR3 residues: CASSMGGWDQPQHF.

CDR3 sequence: CSVGTKYGYTF. This chain uses TRBV29-1 with TRBJ1-2; as DNA is missing, the TRBD1 call by TCRdb cannot be tested. In germline, CDR1 is SQVTM, CDR2 ANQGSEA. There are 11 residues in the CDR3. The full variable domain, its missing parts supplied by reference TRBV29-1 and TRBJ1-2, is SAVISQKPSRDICQRGTSLTIQCQVDSQVTMMFWYRQQPGQSLTLIATANQGSEATYESGFVIDKFPISRPNLTFSTLTVSNMSPEDSSIYLCSVGTKYGYTFGSGTRLTVV.

CDR3 region: CAISESVQGGGTIYF. The rearrangement uses TRBV10-3 and TRBJ1-3; TCRdb outputs TRBD1, but without DNA this stays unchecked. The CDR3 has 15 residues. Germline-derived CDR1 and CDR2 are ENHRY and SYGVKD.

The rearrangement links TRBV29-1 to TRBJ1-4; absent DNA, TCRdb's TRBD1 call cannot be checked. There are 14 residues in the CDR3. Germline CDR1 reads SQVTM; CDR2 reads ANQGSEA. The CDR3 protein is CSVALSGQTKKLFF.

The chain has TRBV29-1 and TRBJ1-2; TCRdb designates TRBD1, a call that cannot be tested without DNA. This CDR3 spans 13 amino acids. The germline CDR1 and CDR2 sequences are SQVTM and ANQGSEA. The chain's CDR3 is CSVEEGTIYGYTF. The full variable domain, in which reference TRBV29-1 and TRBJ1-2 provide the parts outside the CDR3, is SAVISQKPSRDICQRGTSLTIQCQVDSQVTMMFWYRQQPGQSLTLIATANQGSEATYESGFVIDKFPISRPNLTFSTLTVSNMSPEDSSIYLCSVEEGTIYGYTFGSGTRLTVV.

The chain has TRBV6-6 and TRBJ2-3; the D call from TCRdb, TRBD1, cannot be confirmed without DNA. Germline-derived CDR1 and CDR2 are MNHNY and SVGAGI (reference sequence). The CDR3 has 14 residues. CDR3 sequence reads: CASRGGQGTDTQYF.

The V and J genes are TRBV6-1 and TRBJ2-7; the D call of TRBD1 rests on TCRdb alone, since no DNA is present to check it. This CDR3 is built from 13 residues. The germline CDR1 and CDR2 sequences are MNHNS and SASEGT. Here the CDR3 reads CASWGARLNEQYF.

The chain combines TRBV12-3 or TRBV12-4 with TRBJ2-7; there is no DNA to check the TCRdb D call of TRBD1. This CDR3 spans 15 amino acids. CDR3 sequence: CASSVSGTGGSEQYF.

J is TRBJ1-2 and V is TRBV19. This CDR3 is built from 15 residues. CDR1 and CDR2 from the germline V gene are LNHDA and SQIVND (reference sequence). CDR3 sequence reads: CASSMRQEPNYGYTF.

The chain carries TRBV29-1 and TRBJ1-1; TCRdb's D call, TRBD1, is unchecked because there is no DNA. The CDR3 is 16 amino acids. CDR1 and CDR2 (germline): SQVTM, ANQGSEA. CDR3 amino acids: CSVARVGRGRLTEAFF. Full variable domain (rest looked up from reference TRBV29-1 and TRBJ1-1): SAVISQKPSRDICQRGTSLTIQCQVDSQVTMMFWYRQQPGQSLTLIATANQGSEATYESGFVIDKFPISRPNLTFSTLTVSNMSPEDSSIYLCSVARVGRGRLTEAFFGQGTRLTVV.

The rearrangement uses TRBV19 and TRBJ2-5; TCRdb lists TRBD1, though no DNA is available to test this call. Germline V gene data show CDR1 as LNHDA and CDR2 as SQIVND (reference sequence). CDR3 length: 15 residues. CDR3 loop: CASSNQGARGETQYF.